This T cell receptor beta chain was sequenced for a study of spatial heterogeneity in lung cancer. Each TCR cDNA molecule carried a unique molecular identifier. MiXCR, applied by TCRdb to the 5' RACE reads, yields one record per CDR3 protein. Seen here are about 15,000 distinct CDR3 sequences, under 8% observed once, and the top ten hold 8% to 9%. The CDR3 contains 17 residues. Germline trimming cut 0 bases from V and 4 bases from J; bases unmatched to any gene: 9. The germline gives CDR1 DFQATT, CDR2 SNEGSKA (reference sequence). This clonotype was seen repeatedly, ten times or more. Its antigen is not identified. Study-wide results and caveats: Intratumoral expanded alpha and beta TCR counts were found to track tumor mutation counts. Estimated coverage of tumor T cells was around 7% for alpha and less than 15% for beta chains.

Indicated time point: sample taken at primary tumor resection. The roughly 68 donors had untreated early-stage non-small cell lung cancer. The TCR comes from a male donor with early-stage non-small cell lung cancer. The sample in question was lung tumor tissue, obtained at surgery. The chain couples TRBV20-1 to TRBJ2-3; 11 nucleotides agree with TRBD2. Here the CDR3 DNA reads TGCAGTGCTAGAGATCTACGACTAGCGGGGATTTCAGATACGCAGTATTTT. Residues: CSARDLRLAGISDTQYF.